The 28 T cell receptor beta chains reported below all come from one sample, sequenced in a study of T cells in Graves' hyperthyroidism and ophthalmopathy. It was RNA transcripts that yielded the amplified TCR beta CDR3 regions. A set of HTBI primers served as the primers for a first-round RT-PCR of the TCR CDR3. TCRdb re-analysed the multiplex PCR reads in MiXCR, keeping a single row per CDR3 protein. The sample records 500,000 to 600,000 distinct CDR3 sequences, 40% to 55% being singletons. The sequenced sample was peripheral blood or thyroid tissue (not recorded which). The receptors were gathered from an adult woman with Graves' disease, either hyperthyroidism or ophthalmopathy (not recorded which).

There are a few counts of this clonotype. No DNA is shown, since the ends of the CDR3 on it are uncertain; the CDR3 is the one TCRdb lists. This rearrangement joins TRBV20-1 to TRBJ1-2; the table's D call of TRBD1 was not tested on the DNA. The CDR3 adds up to 12 amino acids, both ends counted. Germline loops: CDR1 DFQATT, CDR2 SNEGSKA (reference sequence). The chain's CDR3 is CSAWAQGASHTF.

This clonotype was picked up many times. V usage is TRBV10-3 and J usage is TRBJ1-6; TRBD1 is a possible D gene (5 bases). Per germline, CDR1 ENHRY and CDR2 SYGVKD. Trimming pared 6 bases from V and 7 bases from J, leaving 7 bases between. The CDR3 has 12 residues. CDR3 in amino acids: CAISAGNSPLHF. The CDR3 bases are TGTGCCATCAGCGCAGGGAATTCACCCCTCCACTTT.

V gene TRBV20-1 combines with J gene TRBJ1-1; no clear D. The CDR3 has 14 amino acids. CDR1 DFQATT and CDR2 SNEGSKA come from the germline V gene (reference sequence). Trimming pared 5 bases from V and 1 base from J, leaving 14 bases between. CDR3 in DNA: TGCAGTGCTGGTCGGGCCCAGTCGAACACTGAAGCTTTCTTT. This encodes CSAGRAQSNTEAFF.

The chain uses TRBV7-2 and TRBJ2-5; D not certain. The V gene lost 4 bases and the J gene lost 1 base, with 10 bases spanning the gap. CDR1 SGHTA and CDR2 FQGNSA come from the germline V gene. The CDR3 is made up of 14 amino acids. This CDR3 is CASSSRIIQETQYF. In nucleotides, the CDR3 is TGTGCCAGCAGCTCCCGGATTATCCAAGAGACCCAGTACTTC.

This clonotype was observed at least ten times. This chain uses TRBV10-3 with TRBJ2-5; the match to TRBD2 covers 10 bases. Looked up from germline, CDR1 is ENHRY and CDR2 is SYGVKD. The junction had 5 bases not matched to a gene; V was cut back by 6 bases and J by 4 bases. The CDR3 loop spans 14 amino acids. CDR3 in DNA: TGTGCCATCAGATCAGCGGGAGGGGGAGAGACCCAGTACTTC. Its protein is CAIRSAGGGETQYF.

The V gene is TRBV29-1, the J gene TRBJ2-5; D gene ambiguous. Germline lookup yields CDR1 SQVTM and CDR2 ANQGSEA. Trimming stripped 2 bases from V and 1 base from J, with 5 bases between. The CDR3 extends over 12 amino acids. The CDR3 spells CSVEPPQETQYF. In DNA, the CDR3 is TGCAGCGTTGAACCGCCCCAAGAGACCCAGTACTTC.

This clonotype was seen only a few times. The rearrangement joins TRBV24-1 to TRBJ2-7, with D tentatively TRBD1 (5 bases). Germline V gene sequence: CDR1 KGHDR, CDR2 SFDVKD. Trimming took 4 bases from V and 3 from J, leaving 15 bases between them. The CDR3 length is 15 residues. CDR3 region: CATSDPADRSYEQYF. CDR3 DNA sequence: TGTGCCACCAGTGACCCTGCTGACAGAAGCTACGAGCAGTACTTC.

The gene calls are TRBV5-1 and TRBJ1-2, with 10 bases matching TRBD1. The CDR3 contains 14 residues. The junction had 8 bases not matched to a gene; V was cut back by 4 bases and J by 8 bases. Germline lookup yields CDR1 SGHRS and CDR2 YFSETQ. The CDR3 loop is CASSDHGTGEGYTF. In nucleotides, the CDR3 is TGCGCCAGCAGCGATCACGGGACAGGGGAAGGCTACACCTTC.

This rearrangement joins TRBV4-3 to TRBJ2-7; D is undetermined. CDR1 is LGHNA, CDR2 YSLEER, per germline. This CDR3 spans 13 amino acids. V was cut by 3 bases and J by 3 bases, with 9 bases left in between. CDR3 region: CASSHRIHYEQYF. CDR3 nucleotide sequence: TGCGCCAGCAGCCACAGGATCCACTACGAGCAGTACTTC.

This clonotype has a count of ten or more. The V call is TRBV4-1, the J call TRBJ1-2; D remains ambiguous. The germline V and J ends were trimmed by 7 bases and 8 bases, with 20 bases remaining between them. Germline CDR1 is MGHRA and CDR2 is YSYEKL. CDR3 length equals 14 residues. The CDR3 DNA reads as TGCGCCAGCACCCCGAATGGCAGGAGGGCAGGCTACACCTTC. Translating gives CASTPNGRRAGYTF.

Ten or more counts support this clonotype. The chain employs TRBV6-6 and TRBJ2-5, with D tentatively TRBD1 (6 bases). The CDR3 totals 13 residues. Germline-derived CDR1 and CDR2 are MNHNY and SVGAGI (reference sequence). Trimming pared 7 bases from V and 2 bases from J, leaving 11 bases between. Here the CDR3 reads CASTDSLQETQYF. The CDR3 DNA reads TGTGCCAGCACGGACAGTCTTCAAGAGACCCAGTACTTC.

This clonotype was counted many times. The chain has TRBV12-3 or TRBV12-4 and TRBJ2-2; 9 bases fit TRBD1. CDR3 length: 15 amino acids. V was pared by 5 bases and J by 4 bases, with 5 bases of the junction left unmatched. This chain's CDR3 is CASSPRTGATGELFF. CDR3 bases: TGTGCCAGCAGTCCCAGGACAGGGGCCACCGGGGAGCTGTTTTTT.

This rearrangement joins TRBV7-9 to TRBJ1-4; D ambiguous. Trimming removed 4 bases from V and 8 bases from J, with 14 bases in between. Germline lookup yields CDR1 SEHNR and CDR2 FQNEAQ (reference sequence). CDR3 length: 14 residues. As DNA, the CDR3 is TGTGCCAGCAGCTCCCAAGGGCCTGGGGAAAAACTGTTTTTT. Its translation is CASSSQGPGEKLFF.

Worth noting for this clonotype: One end of the junction does not line up with germline, which may come from a read error. The gene calls are TRBV5-8 and TRBJ2-5; no reliable D call. Germline V gene lookup returns CDR1 SGHTS and CDR2 YDEGEE. There are 12 residues in the CDR3. CDR3 in DNA: TGTGCCAGCAGCAATCACCAGGAGACCCAGTACTTC. Translated, it gives CASSNHQETQYF.

The chain is built from TRBV28 and TRBJ2-5; the D call may be TRBD1 or TRBD2 (5 bases each). Trimming took 3 bases from V and 4 from J, leaving 15 bases between them. The CDR3 covers 15 residues. Germline CDR1 reads MDHEN; CDR2 reads SYDVKM. CDR3 bases: TGTGCCAGCAGTTTGAGGGGTACGCTTAGAGAGACCCAGTACTTC. Translating it yields CASSLRGTLRETQYF.

The chain uses TRBV2 and TRBJ2-2; maybe TRBD1 (5 bases). Trimming pared 8 bases from V and 7 bases from J, leaving 8 bases between. CDR1 and CDR2 (germline): SNHLY, FYNNEI. This CDR3 has 11 amino acids. The DNA for the CDR3 is TGTGCCAGCCTACAGGACGGGGAGCTGTTTTTT. This encodes CASLQDGELFF.

This clonotype was recorded a few times. V gene TRBV6-5 combines with J gene TRBJ2-7, with TRBD2 identical over 15 bases. CDR3 length equals 14 residues. From germline, CDR1 is MNHEY and CDR2 SVGAGI. The CDR3 reads CTTSWTSGRVEQYF. CDR3 DNA sequence: TGTACCACCAGTTGGACTAGCGGGAGGGTTGAGCAGTACTTC.

This clonotype was detected ten times or more. The chain employs TRBV9 and TRBJ1-6; perhaps TRBD1 as D (6 bases). The CDR3 consists of 15 residues. Germline-derived CDR1 and CDR2 are SGDLS and YYNGEE. V gave up 2 bases and J gave up 6 bases, with 12 bases separating them. The CDR3 is CASSVDSRGNSPLHF. The DNA of the CDR3 is TGTGCCAGCAGCGTGGACAGCCGTGGTAATTCACCCCTCCACTTT.

This clonotype was found many times. The chain uses TRBV14 and TRBJ1-1; D is unclear. The germline CDR1 and CDR2 sequences are SGHDN and FVKESK. The V gene lost 4 bases and the J gene lost 3 bases, with 21 bases spanning the gap. The CDR3 contains 17 residues. CDR3 nucleotides: TGTGCCAGCAGCCTCCTCAGAGGCAAGGGTGCCGACACTGAAGCTTTCTTT. Translating it yields CASSLLRGKGADTEAFF.

This clonotype was recorded many times. The chain couples TRBV6-5 to TRBJ2-7, with 11 bases matching TRBD2. Germline V CDR1 and CDR2: MNHEY, SVGAGI. This CDR3 is 15 amino acids long. J lost 3 bases, V lost 5 bases, and 6 bases had no gene match. The CDR3 region is CASSLGTSGYYEQYF. CDR3 in DNA: TGTGCCAGCAGTCTCGGGACTAGCGGTTACTACGAGCAGTACTTC.

This clonotype came up many times. The chain uses TRBV19 and TRBJ2-7; D may correspond to TRBD1 or TRBD2 (5 bases each). This CDR3 has 13 amino acids. From germline, CDR1 is LNHDA and CDR2 SQIVND (reference sequence). The ends were cut back, 5 bases at V and 3 bases at J, with 11 bases in the middle. CDR3 in amino acids: CASSLWDGYEQYF. Written as DNA, the CDR3 is TGTGCCAGTAGTCTATGGGACGGCTACGAGCAGTACTTC.

The rearrangement uses TRBV2 and TRBJ2-3; TRBD2 agrees at 8 bases. This CDR3 comprises 14 residues. Germline V gene lookup returns CDR1 SNHLY and CDR2 FYNNEI. V dropped 8 bases and J dropped 1; count of bases not matched to a gene: 5. The CDR3 spells CASSGGDGTDTQYF. The CDR3 nucleotides read TGTGCCAGCTCGGGGGGGGATGGCACAGATACGCAGTATTTT.

Comment on this clonotype: The DNA is omitted, as the CDR3 cannot be located on it reliably, and the CDR3 follows TCRdb's listing. V usage is TRBV2 and J usage is TRBJ1-1. The germline CDR1 and CDR2 sequences are SNHLY and FYNNEI. Ends included, the CDR3 has 15 residues. This CDR3 reads CACSASGGVNTEAFF.

The sample holds a few counts of this clonotype. The DNA is left out, because the CDR3 cannot be placed on it with certainty; the CDR3 is given as TCRdb lists it. The genes are TRBV10-3 and TRBJ1-4; the listed D gene, TRBD1, was not tested against the DNA. Germline CDR1 ENHRY, CDR2 SYGVKD. The CDR3 is made up of 16 amino acids, end residues included. The CDR3 loop is CAISPTGNREAKNCFF.

CDR3 DNA: TGTGCCATCAGGCAGGGTCTCTACCAGCCCCAGCATTTT. Its protein product is CAIRQGLYQPQHF. The V and J genes are TRBV10-3 and TRBJ1-5, with D possibly TRBD1 on 5 matching bases. Per the germline V gene, CDR1 is ENHRY and CDR2 is SYGVKD. The V gene lost 6 bases and the J gene lost 7 bases, with 13 bases spanning the gap. The CDR3 sequence is 13 residues long.

Ten or more counts support this clonotype. V is TRBV7-9 and J is TRBJ2-5; D is unclear. The CDR3 runs 14 residues. Germline values: CDR1 SEHNR, CDR2 FQNEAQ (reference sequence). The V gene lost 5 bases and the J gene lost 3 bases, with 13 bases spanning the gap. The CDR3: CASSQSRQEETQYF. CDR3 nucleotides: TGTGCCAGCAGCCAAAGCCGTCAGGAAGAGACCCAGTACTTC.

Many counts were recorded for this clonotype. This chain links TRBV10-3 with TRBJ1-1; unclear D gene. The CDR3 loop spans 12 amino acids. The V gene lost 10 bases and the J gene lost 6 bases, with 15 bases spanning the gap. The germline CDR1 and CDR2 sequences are ENHRY and SYGVKD. The CDR3: CATRRIGSEAFF. Here the CDR3 DNA reads TGTGCCACACGTAGGATAGGGTCTGAAGCTTTCTTT.

The chain is built from TRBV7-9 and TRBJ1-4, with 8 bases fitting TRBD1. With V trimmed by 5 bases and J by 0 bases, 5 bases remained unmatched. In germline, CDR1 is SEHNR, CDR2 FQNEAQ (reference sequence). The CDR3 consists of 16 residues. The CDR3 DNA is TGTGCCAGCAGCACAGGGGGACCGCCAACTAATGAAAAACTGTTTTTT. Its translation is CASSTGGPPTNEKLFF.